A single T cell receptor (beta chain) is shown here with its context. This sample is drawn from a study of blood T cell repertoires in COVID-19. Here immunoSEQ multiplex PCR was the method, and the copy in TCRdb shows in-frame clones only, minus some. The sample comprises roughly 120,000 clones, about 82% of which are singletons, and roughly 4.9% rests with the top ten. Sample: peripheral blood. The source of this sequence is a human donor in a cohort sampled during active COVID-19.

The CDR3 DNA reads as TGCGCCAGCAGCCCTGGACAGGGCAAGGAGACCCAGTACTTC. It codes for CASSPGQGKETQYF. The chain couples TRBV5-1 to TRBJ2-5; 8 bases fit TRBD1. Trimming cost V 4 bases and J 5 bases; bases outside gene matches: 7. CDR1 and CDR2 from the germline V gene are SGHRS and YFSETQ. The CDR3 covers 14 residues.